This TCR beta chain was found in a study of beta chain features in type 1 diabetes. General study results and limits: Type 1 diabetes patients had moderately but significantly shorter TCRB CDR3s in all four CD4+ subsets.

The table lists this clone with a few counts. Its target is not known. Sequenced material consisted of expressed TCRB transcripts (all of the isolated RNA was reverse transcribed). The protocol was immunoSEQ multiplex PCR, while the TCRdb copy is restricted to in-frame clones and leaves out a portion. Among 200,000 to 250,000 clones, around an eighth were seen once, and the ten largest hold around 0.026%. Germline V lookup: CDR1 SGHDN, CDR2 FVKESK. This CDR3 is built from 12 residues. With 4 bases clipped from V and 6 bases from J, the junction kept 1 base outside the gene matches. The chain links TRBV14 to TRBJ2-3, with 7 positions matching TRBD2. The sample taken for sequencing was naive CD4+ T cells from blood. This sequence originates from a woman between 40 and 50 years old in good health. CDR3: CASSPGRDTQYF. The CDR3 coding sequence is TGTGCCAGCAGCCCCGGGAGGGATACGCAGTATTTT. Full variable domain (remainder filled in from reference TRBV14 and TRBJ2-3): EAGVTQFPSHSVIEKGQTVTLRCDPISGHDNLYWYRRVMGKEIKFLLHFVKESKQDESGMPNNRFLAERTGGTYSTLKVQPAELEDSGVYFCASSPGRDTQYFGPGTRLTVL.